This TCR beta chain was documented in a study of neurological immune-mediated disorders (dated by TCRdb to between 2018 and 2021). About the investigation overall: Using UMI-based sequencing, the study compared peripheral blood TCR-beta repertoires from patients with HTLV-I-associated myelopathy (HAM/TSP), patients with multiple sclerosis, and healthy controls. Longitudinal samples, technical triplicates and paired sorted CD4+ and CD8+ T-cell subsets, alongside PBMC samples, were included among the approximately 98 TCR-beta libraries. The cohort was made up of about 65 subjects, consisting of about 15 HAM/TSP patients, 35 or so multiple sclerosis patients and approximately 20 healthy controls. The study at large found these results: The highest TCR clonal expansion was observed in HAM/TSP patients, whereas the lowest was observed in MS patients, even when compared with healthy controls. No identical CDR3 amino acid sequences were found to be shared among expanded clones across subjects, suggesting that TCR-beta repertoires were private in all groups.

Healthy controls were blood bank volunteers in Maryland, USA. For unsorted PBMC libraries, 2 million PBMCs were used after storage in RNAlater at -80 degrees C until RNA extraction. Peripheral blood underwent Ficoll-Hypaque density gradient centrifugation to isolate PBMCs, which were then cryopreserved in liquid nitrogen. Deletion took 2 bases off V and 4 bases off J, with a span of 15 bases between the germline ends. Counted from cysteine to phenylalanine, this CDR3 has 16 amino acids. The entry retains the CDR3 DNA only, 48 bases that are in frame from base 1. CDR1 and CDR2, looked up from the germline V gene (reference sequence), are MNHNY and SVGAGI. cDNA was synthesized by template-switch 5'RACE using a primer with a 10-nucleotide random unique molecular identifier that tagged each TCR transcript. Every sequencing run yielded over 170 million TCR-beta sequences covering 15-18 subjects. The RNeasy kit was used to extract total RNA. Using the KAPA Real-time Library Amplification kit, TCR-beta VDJ regions were amplified with primers for the TCR constant region and the 5'RACE anchor. Sample indexes and Illumina adaptors were added in a first PCR, after which library yield was increased in a second PCR. The roughly 650 bp TCR product was size-selected on a 2% E-gel SizeSelection system after Ampure bead purification. Before pooling, library quality was checked on a Bioanalyzer, concentration was measured with Qubit, and libraries were quantified with the Kapa Library Quantification kit. An Illumina HiSeq 2500 sequenced the libraries paired-end 2 x 150 bp. To increase sequence diversity, roughly 24-30% phiX was spiked into each library pool. Turning to the authors' computational methods: The quality-filtered reads were processed with the UMI-based MiGEC pipeline, whose error correction step removed more than 80% of the raw TCR sequences. VDJ genes were aligned to IMGT germline references, and clonotypes were defined by unique CDR3 amino acid sequence plus V-J genes. VDJtools evaluated clonal expansion, Shannon diversity and CDR3 relatedness (CalcPairwiseDistances, ClusterSamples); CLCbio workbench built phylogenetic trees. Expanded clones were defined as having at least 8 unique UMIs, based on coefficient-of-variation modelling across technical triplicates. TCRdb's own reprocessing of the public reads used fastp at Q25 and MiXCR and kept productive beta chains. Rows are combined by CDR3 protein, so each entry shows the most common genes and DNA. TCRdb's processing, not the authors', yielded these V and J calls. The sample yields 25,000 to 30,000 distinct CDR3 sequences; roughly 12% were counted once. The ten largest clones capture almost 8% of the sample.

This clonotype was seen ten or more times. The antigen this receptor binds is unknown. Base-call qualities are not available, and no considerably larger clone is one nucleotide away. Recombination connected TRBV6-6 to TRBJ1-5; the D gene is perhaps TRBD1, on 5 matching bases. Sample: PBMCs. The clonotype was recovered from a man between 60 and 75 years old in good health. This receptor has the CDR3 CASSYLGEWGNQPQHF. The DNA is as follows: TGTGCCAGCAGTTACCTAGGGGAGTGGGGAAATCAGCCCCAGCATTTT.